This T cell receptor (beta chain) was obtained from a study of shared clonotypes between healthy human individuals. On the study more broadly: Donors had three CD4 naive, three CD4 memory, two CD8 naive and one CD8 memory plate apiece.

CD45RA-negative memory and CD45RA+ naive subsets were split from the CD4+ cells. It was about 210 ng DNA, 30,000 or so T cell genomes, that sorted-subset replicate PCRs used. Produced via immunoSEQ multiplex PCR; TCRdb's table is partial and in-frame only. The sample holds approximately 2,000,000 clones, roughly 92% seen once. The V gene end was trimmed by 0 bases and the J gene end by 4 bases; junction bases not matched to a gene: 3. The CDR3 loop spans 14 amino acids. The V gene's germline CDR1 is GTSNPN and CDR2 SVGIG (reference sequence). The chain couples TRBV30 to TRBJ2-3, with 8 bases that match TRBD1. The origin of this receptor is a man between 18 and 35 years old in good health. Some clones in this sample may be carry-over from other donors' samples. The material sequenced was naive CD4+ T cells from PBMCs. The subset is: CD45RA+ positively selected. The CDR3 coding sequence is TGTGCCTGGAGTGTCGGACAGGGAGCAGATACGCAGTATTTT. It yields the protein CAWSVGQGADTQYF. Full variable domain (remainder filled in from reference TRBV30 and TRBJ2-3): SQTIHQWPATLVQPVGSPLSLECTVEGTSNPNLYWYRQAAGRGLQLLFYSVGIGQISSEVPQNLSASRPQDRQFILSSKKLLLSDSGFYLCAWSVGQGADTQYFGPGTRLTVL.